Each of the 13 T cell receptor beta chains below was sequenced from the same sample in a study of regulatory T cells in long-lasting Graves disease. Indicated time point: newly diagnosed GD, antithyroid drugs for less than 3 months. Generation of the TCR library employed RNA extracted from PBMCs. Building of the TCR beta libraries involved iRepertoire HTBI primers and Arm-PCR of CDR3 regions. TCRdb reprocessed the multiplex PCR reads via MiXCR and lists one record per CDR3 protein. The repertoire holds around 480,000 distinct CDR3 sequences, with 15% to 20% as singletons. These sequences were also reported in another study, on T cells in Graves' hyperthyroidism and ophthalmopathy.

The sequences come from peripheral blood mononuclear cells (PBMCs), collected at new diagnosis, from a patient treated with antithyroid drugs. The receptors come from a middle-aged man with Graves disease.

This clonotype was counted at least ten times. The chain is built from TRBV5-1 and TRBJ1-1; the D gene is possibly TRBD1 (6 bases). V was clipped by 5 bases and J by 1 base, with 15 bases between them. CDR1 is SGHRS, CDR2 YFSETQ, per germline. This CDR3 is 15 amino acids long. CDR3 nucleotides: TGCGCCAGCAGGAGGGACATTGGACCGAACACTGAAGCTTTCTTT. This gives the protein CASRRDIGPNTEAFF.

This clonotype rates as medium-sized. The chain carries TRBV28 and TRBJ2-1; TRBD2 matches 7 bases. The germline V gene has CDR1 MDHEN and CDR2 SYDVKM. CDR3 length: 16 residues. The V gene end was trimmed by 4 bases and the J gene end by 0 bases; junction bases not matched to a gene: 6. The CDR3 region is CASSSTSSYSYNEQFF. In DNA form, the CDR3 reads TGTGCCAGCAGTTCGACTAGCTCTTACTCCTACAATGAGCAGTTCTTC.

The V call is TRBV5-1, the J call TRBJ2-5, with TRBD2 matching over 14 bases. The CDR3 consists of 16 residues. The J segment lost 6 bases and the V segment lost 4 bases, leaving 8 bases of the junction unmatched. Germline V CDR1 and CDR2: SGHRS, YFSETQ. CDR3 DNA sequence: TGCGCCAGCAGCCTGAGACTAGCGGGAGGGCCGCAGACCCAGTACTTC. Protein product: CASSLRLAGGPQTQYF.

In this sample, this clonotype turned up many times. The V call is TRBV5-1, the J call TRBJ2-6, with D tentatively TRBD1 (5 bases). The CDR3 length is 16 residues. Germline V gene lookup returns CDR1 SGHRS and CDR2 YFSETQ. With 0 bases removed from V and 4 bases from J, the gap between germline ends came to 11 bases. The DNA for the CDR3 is TGCGCCAGCAGCTTGGTAGGGGCGCAAGGGGCCAACGTCCTGACTTTC. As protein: CASSLVGAQGANVLTF.

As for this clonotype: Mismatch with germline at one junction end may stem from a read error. The CDR3 coding sequence is TGTGCCAGCAGCCAAGGGCCTAGCGGGTCCTACTCCCACGAGCAGTACTTC. This translates into CASSQGPSGSYSHEQYF. The chain couples TRBV3-1 to TRBJ2-7; TRBD2 agrees at 8 bases. The CDR3 extends over 17 amino acids. CDR1 is LGHDT and CDR2 is YNNKEL in the germline V gene (reference sequence).

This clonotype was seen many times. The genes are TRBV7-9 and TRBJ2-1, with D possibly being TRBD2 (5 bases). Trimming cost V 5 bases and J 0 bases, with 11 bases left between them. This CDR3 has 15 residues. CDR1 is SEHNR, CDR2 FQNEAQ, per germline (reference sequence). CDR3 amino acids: CASSEDYSSYNEQFF. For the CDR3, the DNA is TGTGCCAGCAGCGAAGACTATTCCTCCTACAATGAGCAGTTCTTC.

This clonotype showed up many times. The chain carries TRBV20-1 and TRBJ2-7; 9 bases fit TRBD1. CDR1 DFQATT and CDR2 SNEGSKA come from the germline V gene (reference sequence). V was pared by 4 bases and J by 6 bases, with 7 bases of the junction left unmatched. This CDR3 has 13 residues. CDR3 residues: CSATDRGKSEQYF. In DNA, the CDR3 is TGCAGTGCTACGGACAGGGGTAAGAGCGAGCAGTACTTC.

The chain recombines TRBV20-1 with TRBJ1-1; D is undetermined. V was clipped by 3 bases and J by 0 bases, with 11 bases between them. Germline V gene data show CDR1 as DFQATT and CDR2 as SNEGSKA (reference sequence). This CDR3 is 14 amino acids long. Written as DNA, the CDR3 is TGCAGTGCTAGGGGCCCGACGTTGAACACTGAAGCTTTCTTT. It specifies CSARGPTLNTEAFF.

The CDR3 sequence: CASSLGQLSGNTIYF. The CDR3 DNA sequence: TGTGCCAGCAGTTTGGGACAGCTTAGTGGAAACACCATATATTTT. This chain uses TRBV12-3 or TRBV12-4 with TRBJ1-3, with 7 bases lining up with TRBD1. The V segment lost 3 bases and the J segment 3 bases; nucleotides outside the gene matches: 5. The CDR3 contains 15 residues.

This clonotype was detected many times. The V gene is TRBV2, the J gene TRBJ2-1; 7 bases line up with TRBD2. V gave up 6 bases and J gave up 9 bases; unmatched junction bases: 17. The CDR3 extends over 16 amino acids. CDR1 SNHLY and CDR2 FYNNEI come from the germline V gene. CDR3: CASRTYGTSVRGEQFF. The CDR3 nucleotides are TGTGCCAGCAGGACCTACGGAACTAGCGTTAGGGGTGAGCAGTTCTTC.

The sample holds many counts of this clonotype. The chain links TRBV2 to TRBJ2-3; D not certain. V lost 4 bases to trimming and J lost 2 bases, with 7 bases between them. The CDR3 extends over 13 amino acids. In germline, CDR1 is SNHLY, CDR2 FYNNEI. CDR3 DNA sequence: TGTGCCAGCAGTGGCCAGAACACAGATACGCAGTATTTT. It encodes CASSGQNTDTQYF.

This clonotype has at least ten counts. CDR3 bases: TGTGCCAGCAGCATTAGCGGGATAGCGCTGGAGACCCAGTACTTC. It encodes CASSISGIALETQYF. This chain uses TRBV28 with TRBJ2-5, with 8 bases identical to TRBD2. Germline V gene data show CDR1 as MDHEN and CDR2 as SYDVKM. The CDR3 runs 15 residues. Trimming cost V 6 bases and J 5 bases; bases outside gene matches: 11.

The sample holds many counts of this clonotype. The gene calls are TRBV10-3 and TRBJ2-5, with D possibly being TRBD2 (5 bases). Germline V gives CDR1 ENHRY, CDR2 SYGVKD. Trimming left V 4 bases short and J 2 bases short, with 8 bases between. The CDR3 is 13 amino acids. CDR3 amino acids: CAISGRRQETQYF. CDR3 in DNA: TGTGCCATCAGTGGGAGGAGACAAGAGACCCAGTACTTC.